The rows below give T cell receptor beta chains drawn from one sample of a study of control samples from healthy donors and cancer patients. The protocol was immunoSEQ multiplex PCR, while the TCRdb copy is restricted to in-frame clones and leaves out a portion. This sample has approximately 150,000 clones; around 94% occur once, and the top ten carry 1.1% to 1.5%. Input material: blood. The receptors here all came from a woman between 18 and 29 years old in good health. CDR3s include the opening cysteine and the closing phenylalanine or tryptophan. Fields, in order: clone size, J gene, V gene, D gene, CDR3 DNA, CDR3 protein. A D gene is named only where the DNA matches it firmly. Clone size, where shown, is once, few, many, or a class for clones that have expanded.

>-|TRBJ2-7|TRBV27|-
TGTGCCAGCAGCATAGACAGCTCCTACGAGCAGTACTTC
CASSIDSSYEQYF
>-|TRBJ2-1|TRBV4-2|-
TGTGCCAGCAGCCCCTCGGAGGTTGACTACAATGAGCAGTTCTTC
CASSPSEVDYNEQFF
>-|TRBJ2-1|TRBV7-6|TRBD1
TGTGCCAGCAGCTTAGCCGGTACGGACAGGGGTGCTAGCCGTAGCTCCTACAATGAGCAGTTCTTC
CASSLAGTDRGASRSSYNEQFF
>-|TRBJ1-3|TRBV4-2|-
TGTGCCAGCAGCCAGACCGGGACACCCGACTACGGAAACACCATATATTTT
CASSQTGTPDYGNTIYF
>-|TRBJ1-5|TRBV7-2|-
TGTGCCAGCAGCTTAGTTTGGGAGAGCAATCAGCCCCAGCATTTT
CASSLVWESNQPQHF
>once|TRBJ2-1|TRBV28|-
TGTGCCAGCAGGGCCATGTTTGAGCAGTTCTTC
CASRAMFEQFF
>-|TRBJ1-1|TRBV10-3|-
TGTGCCATCAGTGATAAGGGAGCGGACACTGAAGCTTTCTTT
CAISDKGADTEAFF
>once|TRBJ2-5|TRBV6-4|-
TGTGCCAGCAGTGAGGAGGAAGGGGGGACCCAGTACTTC
CASSEEEGGTQYF
>-|TRBJ2-2|TRBV19|TRBD1
TGTGCCAGTAGTATAGTTTGGACAGGGAGCACCGGGGAGCTGTTTTTT
CASSIVWTGSTGELFF
>-|TRBJ2-7|TRBV7-6|TRBD1
TGTGCCAGCAGCTTCTCCGACAGGGGTGCCTACGAGCAGTACTTC
CASSFSDRGAYEQYF
>-|TRBJ1-3|TRBV6-1|-
TGTGCCAGCAGTGAAGAGGGGGGAAACACCATATATTTT
CASSEEGGNTIYF
>once|TRBJ2-5|TRBV29-1|-
TGCAGCGTTGAAGACCCCATGGAGACCCAGTACTTC
CSVEDPMETQYF
>-|TRBJ1-4|TRBV3-1/TRBV3-2|-
TGTGCCAGCAGCCAAGAGTTACGGACAGTCTTTGAAAAACTGTTTTTT
CASSQELRTVFEKLFF
>-|TRBJ2-3|TRBV19|TRBD1
TGTGCCAGTGCCTCCGGACCGGACAGGGCATTTAAGGCGCAGTATTTT
CASASGPDRAFKAQYF
>-|TRBJ1-4|TRBV6-5|-
TGTGCCAGCAGTTCCCTAAGACGGGCAACTAATGAAAAACTGTTTTTT
CASSSLRRATNEKLFF
>-|TRBJ1-5|TRBV6-4|-
TGTGCCAGCAGTGATTCCCCTAATCAGCCCCAGCATTTT
CASSDSPNQPQHF
>-|TRBJ1-3|TRBV20-1|-
TGCAGTGCTAGTTACCAGGGAAACACCATATATTTT
CSASYQGNTIYF
>-|TRBJ2-5|TRBV6-1|TRBD1
TGTGCCAGCAGTGAACAGGGGGCGAGTGAGACCCAGTACTTC
CASSEQGASETQYF
>-|TRBJ1-3|TRBV2|-
TGTGCCAGCATGAGGAGCTCTGGAAACACCATATATTTT
CASMRSSGNTIYF
>-|TRBJ1-5|TRBV27|-
TGTGCCAGCGGGTCGCAAGGCAATCAGCCCCAGCATTTT
CASGSQGNQPQHF
>-|TRBJ1-2|TRBV5-4|TRBD1
TGTGCCAGCAGCCCCGGACAGGATGGCTACACCTTC
CASSPGQDGYTF
>-|TRBJ2-3|TRBV7-9|TRBD1
TGTGCCAGCAGCGCCTATGGACAGGGAAGGGGCCCCACAGATACGCAGTATTTT
CASSAYGQGRGPTDTQYF
>-|TRBJ1-1|TRBV15|-
TGTGCCACCAGCAGCCGCCTGGGGGAGGGAACAACTGAAGCTTTCTTT
CATSSRLGEGTTEAFF
>-|TRBJ1-6|TRBV7-2|-
TGTGCCAGCAGCGTAGGGTCGGACGGGAGTTCACCCCTCCACTTT
CASSVGSDGSSPLHF
>few|TRBJ1-2|TRBV6-1|-
TGTGCCAGCAGTGAACTTCAGGGAGTCGGCTACACCTTC
CASSELQGVGYTF
>once|TRBJ1-2|TRBV5-1|-
TGCGCCAGCAGCTTGGACGAAGGGGCTTATGGCTACACCTTC
CASSLDEGAYGYTF
>-|TRBJ2-5|TRBV3-1/TRBV3-2|-
TGTGCCAGCAGCCCTAGAGCTCTCCACGGGGAGACCCAGTACTTC
CASSPRALHGETQYF
>-|TRBJ2-1|TRBV2|-
TGTGCCAGCAGTTTTTTGGGCTCCTACAATGAGCAGTTCTTC
CASSFLGSYNEQFF
>-|TRBJ2-5|TRBV5-1|TRBD2
TGCGCCAGCAGACTGGGGCTAGCGGGAGCGGGGGAGACCCAGTACTTC
CASRLGLAGAGETQYF
>few|TRBJ1-1|TRBV4-1|-
TGCGCCAGCAGCCTGAGCCACACTGAAGCTTTCTTT
CASSLSHTEAFF
>-|TRBJ1-5|TRBV28|-
TGTGCCAGCACCAAACCGACGGGCTATAGCAATCAGCCCCAGCATTTT
CASTKPTGYSNQPQHF
>-|TRBJ1-5|TRBV19|TRBD1
TGTGCCACCGCCGACAGGGGCAATCAGCCCCAGCATTTT
CATADRGNQPQHF
>-|TRBJ1-6|TRBV9|TRBD1
TGTGCCAGCAGCCGTCGACAGGGGGTTTCACCCCTCCACTTT
CASSRRQGVSPLHF
>-|TRBJ1-5|TRBV19|-
TGTGCCAGGCCTCCGGGGGTTATGGGCCAGCCCCAGCATTTT
CARPPGVMGQPQHF
>-|TRBJ1-1|TRBV7-6|-
TGTGCCAGCAGCAAGATCGGGGAGGGTGGAACTGAAGCTTTCTTT
CASSKIGEGGTEAFF
>-|TRBJ1-6|TRBV5-6|-
TGTGCCAGCAGCCATTCCAGTGCCTCCTATAATTCACCCCTCCACTTT
CASSHSSASYNSPLHF
>-|TRBJ1-1|TRBV3-1/TRBV3-2|-
TGTGCCAGCAGCCAAGTTGACAGGCGAGTTGCTGAAGCTTTCTTT
CASSQVDRRVAEAFF
>-|TRBJ2-7|TRBV5-1|-
TGCGCCAGCAGCCTGGAGAGTGCCGAGCAGTACTTC
CASSLESAEQYF
>-|TRBJ2-7|TRBV7-8|-
TGTGCCAGCAGCAAGTCCCGGGACCGCAGATCCTACGAGCAGTACTTC
CASSKSRDRRSYEQYF
>-|TRBJ2-1|TRBV4-1|-
TGCGCCAGCAGCCAAGATATGGCGGCTTACAATGAGCAGTTCTTC
CASSQDMAAYNEQFF
>-|TRBJ2-7|TRBV15|TRBD1
TGTGCCACCAGCGGCCGGGACAGGGGGTTCTACGAGCAGTACTTC
CATSGRDRGFYEQYF
>once|TRBJ1-5|TRBV6-6|-
TGTGCCAGCCGGGAGGGGGGTCAGCCCCAGCATTTT
CASREGGQPQHF
>-|TRBJ1-1|TRBV10-3|-
TGTGCCATCAGTGAGTCGACAGCCGATAACACTGAAGCTTTCTTT
CAISESTADNTEAFF
>-|TRBJ1-2|TRBV15|-
TGTGCCACCAGCAGAGAGAGTTATGGCTACACCTTC
CATSRESYGYTF
>-|TRBJ2-5|TRBV6-2/TRBV6-3|-
TGTGCCAGCAGTTACTCGGGTTATCAAGAGACCCAGTACTTC
CASSYSGYQETQYF
>-|TRBJ2-3|TRBV30|-
TGTGCCTGGAGTTACCCTGGCGATACGCAGTATTTT
CAWSYPGDTQYF
>-|TRBJ2-5|TRBV5-6|TRBD1
TGTGCCAGCAGCTTTACCCCAGGGGGCGTCGAGACCCAGTACTTC
CASSFTPGGVETQYF
>-|TRBJ1-2|TRBV20-1|TRBD1
TGCAGTGCTAGTTTCGGACAGGGGGGATACTATGGCTACACCTTC
CSASFGQGGYYGYTF